This T cell receptor (beta chain) came from a study of blood T cell repertoires in COVID-19. On the study more broadly: Researchers got acute and convalescent COVID-19 samples from the United States, Italy and Spain.

Cohort 3 donors were reported recovered after two negative PCRs, clearance, or symptom resolution. The length of the CDR3 is 14 residues. V shed 1 base and J shed 2 bases, with 8 bases lying between them. Germline CDR1 SEHNR, CDR2 FQNEAQ (reference sequence). Per the study methods: Researchers report that nucleated cell counts were estimated from reference gene primer amplification. This table comes from immunoSEQ multiplex PCR, and its TCRdb copy is limited to in-frame clones, with some not included. V and J calls and clone size are given by that table; D and trimming were obtained from the DNA. The sample consists of 150,000 to 200,000 clones, roughly 80% of them appearing once.

The J gene is TRBJ2-5, the V gene TRBV7-9, with D tentatively TRBD2 (6 bases). This TCR was sampled from a woman in her forties or fifties who had recovered from COVID-19. The specimen sequenced was PBMCs or T cells enriched from blood (not recorded which). The CDR3 reads CASSLGGAQETQYF. CDR3 nucleotide sequence: TGTGCCAGCAGCTTAGGCGGGGCTCAAGAGACCCAGTACTTC. Full variable domain (missing parts from reference TRBV7-9 and TRBJ2-5): DTGVSQNPRHKITKRGQNVTFRCDPISEHNRLYWYRQTLGQGPEFLTYFQNEAQLEKSRLLSDRFSAERPKGSFSTLEIQRTEQGDSAMYLCASSLGGAQETQYFGPGTRLLVL.